This is a list of T cell receptor beta chains from one sample in a study of T cells in Graves' hyperthyroidism and ophthalmopathy. From the multiplex PCR reads, TCRdb called clonotypes with MiXCR, one entry per CDR3 protein. The repertoire holds about 420,000 distinct CDR3 sequences, about a sixth seen once, with almost 8% in the top ten. The sequenced sample was blood. The source is a woman in her late teens or twenties with Graves' hyperthyroidism. The CDR3 runs from the conserved cysteine through the conserved F or W. The order of the fields is D gene, clone size, J gene, V gene, CDR3 DNA, CDR3 protein. A D gene is named only where the DNA matches it firmly. Rows give clone size only sometimes, using once, few, many, or a class for an expanded clone.

d_call: -
clone_size: many
j_call: TRBJ1-5
v_call: TRBV20-1
cdr3_nt: TGCAGTGCTAGAGATCGGAGGTTTACAGATATTGGTCAGCCCCAGCATTTT
cdr3_aa: CSARDRRFTDIGQPQHF

d_call: -
clone_size: -
j_call: TRBJ1-5
v_call: TRBV12-3/TRBV12-4
cdr3_nt: TGTGCCAGCAGCCAACCGGGACTCAATCAGCCCCAGCATTTT
cdr3_aa: CASSQPGLNQPQHF

d_call: TRBD1
clone_size: many
j_call: TRBJ1-2
v_call: TRBV6-1
cdr3_nt: TGTGCCAGCAGGCCCGCCGTGGGAATTGGGACAGGTAGAAACTATGGCTACACCTTC
cdr3_aa: CASRPAVGIGTGRNYGYTF

d_call: -
clone_size: -
j_call: TRBJ2-1
v_call: TRBV6-1
cdr3_nt: TGTGCCAGCAGTGCAGAGGAACACAATGGGCAGTTCTTC
cdr3_aa: CASSAEEHNGQFF

d_call: -
clone_size: few
j_call: TRBJ2-3
v_call: TRBV29-1
cdr3_nt: TGCAGCGTTGTGTACGGACACACAGATACGCAGTATTTT
cdr3_aa: CSVVYGHTDTQYF

d_call: -
clone_size: -
j_call: TRBJ2-7
v_call: TRBV11-2
cdr3_nt: TGTGCCAGCACCTTAGACAGGTACTACGAGCAGTACTTC
cdr3_aa: CASTLDRYYEQYF

d_call: -
clone_size: many
j_call: TRBJ1-2
v_call: TRBV5-1
cdr3_nt: TGCGCCAGCAGCTCGCTAAGTAACGCCTATGGCTACACCTTC
cdr3_aa: CASSSLSNAYGYTF

d_call: -
clone_size: many
j_call: TRBJ2-1
v_call: TRBV20-1
cdr3_nt: TGCAGTGCTAGAGATCGAATGACGGGTTCCCACAATGAGCAGTTCTTC
cdr3_aa: CSARDRMTGSHNEQFF

d_call: -
clone_size: few
j_call: TRBJ2-2
v_call: TRBV20-1
cdr3_nt: TGCAGTGCTAGAGATGATCAATGGGTGGGGGAGCTGTCTTTT
cdr3_aa: CSARDDQWVGELSF

d_call: TRBD2
clone_size: few
j_call: TRBJ2-7
v_call: TRBV6-2/TRBV6-3
cdr3_nt: TGTGCCAGCAGAAAGGAGACTAGCGGCTCCTACGAGCAGTACTTC
cdr3_aa: CASRKETSGSYEQYF

d_call: TRBD1
clone_size: many
j_call: TRBJ2-5
v_call: TRBV6-6
cdr3_nt: TGTGCCAGCAGTTACGGGACAGGGGGGACCCAGTACTTC
cdr3_aa: CASSYGTGGTQYF

d_call: -
clone_size: many
j_call: TRBJ2-3
v_call: TRBV2
cdr3_nt: TGTGCCAGCACCTGGGCAGATACGCAGTATTTT
cdr3_aa: CASTWADTQYF

d_call: -
clone_size: once
j_call: TRBJ2-5
v_call: TRBV7-9
cdr3_nt: TGTGCCAGCAGCTTATTTCCGGGACTTCAAGAGACCCAGTACTTC
cdr3_aa: CASSLFPGLQETQYF

d_call: -
clone_size: -
j_call: TRBJ1-5
v_call: TRBV12-3/TRBV12-4
cdr3_nt: TGTGCCAGCAGTCCTTGGGACAGCAATCAGCCCCAGCATTTT
cdr3_aa: CASSPWDSNQPQHF

d_call: -
clone_size: many
j_call: TRBJ2-1
v_call: TRBV15
cdr3_nt: TGTGCCACCAGCAGAGATGACGCGCGGGAAGCGGACAATGAGCAGTTCTTC
cdr3_aa: CATSRDDAREADNEQFF

d_call: -
clone_size: -
j_call: TRBJ1-2
v_call: TRBV4-2
cdr3_nt: TGTGCCAGCAGCCAACGATGGGACTTAGGCTACACCTTC
cdr3_aa: CASSQRWDLGYTF

d_call: TRBD2
clone_size: many
j_call: TRBJ2-1
v_call: TRBV12-5
cdr3_nt: TGTGCTAGTGGTTTCCCTAGCGGGGGCTCCTACAATGAGCAGTTCTTC
cdr3_aa: CASGFPSGGSYNEQFF

d_call: -
clone_size: many
j_call: TRBJ2-7
v_call: TRBV4-1
cdr3_nt: TGCGCCAGCAGCCCTTCGACTAGCTCCTACGAGCAGTACTTC
cdr3_aa: CASSPSTSSYEQYF

d_call: -
clone_size: many
j_call: TRBJ1-6
v_call: TRBV15
cdr3_nt: TGTGCCACCAGCAGATCAGGGGAAGGGTCATCACCCCTCCACTTT
cdr3_aa: CATSRSGEGSSPLHF

d_call: -
clone_size: many
j_call: TRBJ2-2
v_call: TRBV27
cdr3_nt: TGTGCCAGCAGTTTGGCGAGAAAGACCGGGGAGCTGTTTTTT
cdr3_aa: CASSLARKTGELFF

d_call: -
clone_size: few
j_call: TRBJ2-2
v_call: TRBV3-1
cdr3_nt: TGTGCCAGCAGCTCGGCTTCGACCGGGGAGCTGTTTTTT
cdr3_aa: CASSSASTGELFF

d_call: -
clone_size: many
j_call: TRBJ1-5
v_call: TRBV6-1
cdr3_nt: TGTGCCAGCAGTGAAGGCAGGACAGTGGGTCAGCCCCAGCATTTT
cdr3_aa: CASSEGRTVGQPQHF

d_call: -
clone_size: few
j_call: TRBJ1-6
v_call: TRBV27
cdr3_nt: TGTGCCAGCAGTTTAGGGGGACTGAGCTCCTATAATTCACCCCTCCACTTT
cdr3_aa: CASSLGGLSSYNSPLHF

d_call: -
clone_size: few
j_call: TRBJ1-2
v_call: TRBV10-3
cdr3_nt: TGTGCCATCAGTGATCTTTATGGCTACACCTTC
cdr3_aa: CAISDLYGYTF

d_call: -
clone_size: -
j_call: TRBJ1-2
v_call: TRBV5-5
cdr3_nt: TGTGCCAGCAGCTTGTACTGGCAGGGCGATGGCTACACCTTC
cdr3_aa: CASSLYWQGDGYTF

d_call: TRBD1
clone_size: many
j_call: TRBJ2-5
v_call: TRBV5-1
cdr3_nt: TGCGCCAGCAGCTTGGGCACAGGGGATCGGGAGACCCAGTACTTC
cdr3_aa: CASSLGTGDRETQYF

d_call: TRBD1
clone_size: many
j_call: TRBJ1-5
v_call: TRBV7-6
cdr3_nt: TGTGCCAGCAGCTTAGGCTCGTTCCAGGGGGAACAGCCCCAGCATTTT
cdr3_aa: CASSLGSFQGEQPQHF

d_call: -
clone_size: many
j_call: TRBJ2-5
v_call: TRBV11-3
cdr3_nt: TGTGCCAGCAGCCGATCGGACAGGGAGGGAGAGACCCAGTACTTC
cdr3_aa: CASSRSDREGETQYF

d_call: TRBD1
clone_size: many
j_call: TRBJ1-4
v_call: TRBV27
cdr3_nt: TGTGCCAGCAGTCCCGGGACAGGGGTTCTTAATGAAAAACTGTTTTTT
cdr3_aa: CASSPGTGVLNEKLFF

d_call: -
clone_size: many
j_call: TRBJ2-7
v_call: TRBV6-1
cdr3_nt: TGTGCCAGCACCCGCCCCCGCTCCTACGAGCAGTACTTC
cdr3_aa: CASTRPRSYEQYF

d_call: -
clone_size: -
j_call: TRBJ1-2
v_call: TRBV30
cdr3_nt: TGTGCCCGGACGAGGGGGTCGGACTATGGCTACACCTTC
cdr3_aa: CARTRGSDYGYTF

d_call: TRBD2
clone_size: -
j_call: TRBJ2-5
v_call: TRBV12-3/TRBV12-4
cdr3_nt: TGTGCCAGCAGTTTAGGGGTAGCGGGGCCCCAAGAGACCCAGTACTTC
cdr3_aa: CASSLGVAGPQETQYF

d_call: -
clone_size: few
j_call: TRBJ1-4
v_call: TRBV20-1
cdr3_nt: TGCAGTGCTAAGGACAGAGCCACTCGGAGGATGGAAAAACTGTTTTTT
cdr3_aa: CSAKDRATRRMEKLFF

d_call: TRBD1
clone_size: many
j_call: TRBJ2-7
v_call: TRBV6-2/TRBV6-3
cdr3_nt: TGTGCCAGCAGCACACAGGGGCCCTACGAGCAGTACTTC
cdr3_aa: CASSTQGPYEQYF

d_call: -
clone_size: many
j_call: TRBJ2-2
v_call: TRBV6-1
cdr3_nt: TGTGCCAGCAGTTTGACAATGACCGGGGAGCTGTTTTTT
cdr3_aa: CASSLTMTGELFF

d_call: -
clone_size: many
j_call: TRBJ1-1
v_call: TRBV29-1
cdr3_nt: TGCAGCGTTGACCCGGCGGCCAGGGAAGCTTTCTTT
cdr3_aa: CSVDPAAREAFF

d_call: -
clone_size: many
j_call: TRBJ1-1
v_call: TRBV29-1
cdr3_nt: TGCAGCGTTGCCAGGCAGAACACTGAAGCTTTCTTT
cdr3_aa: CSVARQNTEAFF

d_call: -
clone_size: few
j_call: TRBJ2-7
v_call: TRBV7-8
cdr3_nt: TGTGCCAGCAGCTTAGGTGCAGCGGTCAGGGCCTACGAGCAGTACTTC
cdr3_aa: CASSLGAAVRAYEQYF

d_call: TRBD1
clone_size: many
j_call: TRBJ1-2
v_call: TRBV27
cdr3_nt: TGTGCCAGCAGTCCGGACAGGGCGGCGAGTAGCTACACCTTC
cdr3_aa: CASSPDRAASSYTF

d_call: -
clone_size: many
j_call: TRBJ2-3
v_call: TRBV6-2/TRBV6-3
cdr3_nt: TGTGCCAGCAGTTACGGGGGGGCCGGCACAGATACGCAGTATTTT
cdr3_aa: CASSYGGAGTDTQYF

d_call: -
clone_size: -
j_call: TRBJ2-3
v_call: TRBV20-1
cdr3_nt: TGCAGTGCTAGAGATCACGCTAGCGCCACAGATACGCAGTATTTT
cdr3_aa: CSARDHASATDTQYF

d_call: -
clone_size: many
j_call: TRBJ2-5
v_call: TRBV12-3/TRBV12-4
cdr3_nt: TGTGCCAGCAGTTTTGGGCAGGGGGGATTCCGAGAGACCCAGTACTTC
cdr3_aa: CASSFGQGGFRETQYF

d_call: -
clone_size: many
j_call: TRBJ2-7
v_call: TRBV28
cdr3_nt: TGTGCCAGCAGTCGTAACCCCCCTCAGGGGAGAGGGGAGCAGTACTTC
cdr3_aa: CASSRNPPQGRGEQYF

d_call: -
clone_size: many
j_call: TRBJ2-7
v_call: TRBV5-1
cdr3_nt: TGCGCCAGCAGCGATTCAGGGAGGAGAAACTACGAGCAGTACTTC
cdr3_aa: CASSDSGRRNYEQYF

d_call: TRBD1
clone_size: many
j_call: TRBJ1-2
v_call: TRBV12-3/TRBV12-4
cdr3_nt: TGTGCCAGCAGTTTAGGCCGGGACAGGAACTATGGCTACACCTTC
cdr3_aa: CASSLGRDRNYGYTF

d_call: -
clone_size: many
j_call: TRBJ2-4
v_call: TRBV15
cdr3_nt: TGTGCCACCAGCAGAGATAGGAGGACGGCTAAAAACATTCAGTACTTC
cdr3_aa: CATSRDRRTAKNIQYF

d_call: -
clone_size: many
j_call: TRBJ2-7
v_call: TRBV5-1
cdr3_nt: TGCGCCAGCAGCTTGGGCAGGGACTACGAGCAGTACTTC
cdr3_aa: CASSLGRDYEQYF

d_call: -
clone_size: many
j_call: TRBJ2-1
v_call: TRBV2
cdr3_nt: TGTGCCAGCACCGAGGGACGGGTCAGCTCCTACAATGAGCAGTTCTTC
cdr3_aa: CASTEGRVSSYNEQFF

d_call: -
clone_size: -
j_call: TRBJ2-1
v_call: TRBV18
cdr3_nt: TGTGCCAGCTCACCCCCCGGACAGAAAAGCTCCTACAATGAGCAGTTCTTC
cdr3_aa: CASSPPGQKSSYNEQFF